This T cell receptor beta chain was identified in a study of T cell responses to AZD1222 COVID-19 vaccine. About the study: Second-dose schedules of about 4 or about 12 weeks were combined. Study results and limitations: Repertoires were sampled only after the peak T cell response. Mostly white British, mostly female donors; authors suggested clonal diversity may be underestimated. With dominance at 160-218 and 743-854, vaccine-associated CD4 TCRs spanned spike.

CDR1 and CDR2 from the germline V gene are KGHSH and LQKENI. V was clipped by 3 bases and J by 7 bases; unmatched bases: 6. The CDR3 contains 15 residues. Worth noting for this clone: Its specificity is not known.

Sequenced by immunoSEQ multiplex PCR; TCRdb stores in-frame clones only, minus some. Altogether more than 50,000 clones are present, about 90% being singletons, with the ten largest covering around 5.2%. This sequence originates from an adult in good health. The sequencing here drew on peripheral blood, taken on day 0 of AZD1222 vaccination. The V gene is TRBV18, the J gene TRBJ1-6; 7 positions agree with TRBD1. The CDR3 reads CASSPRQGSNSPLHF. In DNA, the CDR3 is TGTGCCAGCTCACCCCGACAGGGAAGCAATTCACCCCTCCACTTT.